What follows is one T cell receptor beta chain and its context. The antigen remains unidentified. Profiled with immunoSEQ multiplex PCR; TCRdb holds only in-frame clones, not every one. This sample carries approximately 100,000 clones, about 91% of them seen once, and the ten largest clones take around 20%. This CDR3 spans 13 amino acids. Germline V gene sequence: CDR1 ENHRY, CDR2 SYGVKD. V lost 10 bases, J lost 2 bases, and 9 bases lay in between. The data are from a study of T cell responses to AZD1222 COVID-19 vaccine. The wider study: Pooled samples include second doses given at about 4 or 12 weeks. Study-wide results and caveats: Regions left unmutated in variants are reportedly the target of nearly half of spike-specific TCRs.

This TCR came from an adult in good health. This material consisted of peripheral blood, taken on day 0 of AZD1222 vaccination. The rearrangement joins TRBV10-3 to TRBJ2-6, with D unresolved. The CDR3 protein is CATLSPGANVLTF. The CDR3 DNA reads TGTGCCACCCTGTCTCCTGGGGCCAACGTCCTGACTTTC.